The entry below gives a single T cell receptor beta chain sequence along with its context. Its antigen is not identified. CDR1 is LGHNA, CDR2 YNFKEQ, per germline. The ends were cut back, 1 base at V and 13 bases at J, with 14 bases in the middle. CDR3 length equals 14 residues. Profiling relied on immunoSEQ multiplex PCR, and the TCRdb table lists in-frame clones only, not all of them. The table lists about 21,000 clones, roughly 80% of them singletons. The data are from a study of T cells in localized non-small cell lung cancer. Findings and caveats of the study: Uninvolved adjacent lung showed peak T cell clonality, exceeding tumor. Of the top 100 tumor clones, median around 55 were in adjacent lung, approximately 29 among its top 100.

The clonotype was recovered from a man aged 40 to 70 with stage I lung adenocarcinoma. Sequences were derived from peripheral blood, sampled before any cancer treatment. J is TRBJ1-6 and V is TRBV4-2; no clear D. The CDR3 nucleotides read TGTGCCAGCAGCCAAGGAGGGAGGGTAAGTCCCCTCCACTTT. As protein: CASSQGGRVSPLHF.